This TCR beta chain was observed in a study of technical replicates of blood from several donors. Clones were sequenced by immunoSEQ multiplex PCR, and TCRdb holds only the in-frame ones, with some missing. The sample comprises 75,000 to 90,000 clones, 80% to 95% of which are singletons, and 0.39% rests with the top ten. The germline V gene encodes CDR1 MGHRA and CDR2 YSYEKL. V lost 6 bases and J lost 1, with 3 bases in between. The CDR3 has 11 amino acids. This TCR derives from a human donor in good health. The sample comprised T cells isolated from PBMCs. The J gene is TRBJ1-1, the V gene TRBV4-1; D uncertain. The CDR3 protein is CASRRNTEAFF. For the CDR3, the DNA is TGCGCCAGCAGGAGGAACACTGAAGCTTTCTTT.